The 20 T cell receptor beta chains below were found in one sample sequenced in a study of blood T cell repertoires in COVID-19. Produced via immunoSEQ multiplex PCR; TCRdb's table is partial and in-frame only. The sample gives some 70,000 clones, around 74% of which show up once; about 15% is in the top ten. The source material was peripheral blood. The source is a man aged 55 to 70 with COVID-19, enrolled during active disease.

This clone was picked up a small number of times. The gene calls are TRBV18 and TRBJ1-5; perhaps TRBD1 as D (5 bases). Germline CDR1 is KGHSH and CDR2 is LQKENI. CDR3 length: 13 residues. Trimming pared 6 bases from V and 7 bases from J, leaving 13 bases between. The CDR3 region is CASSMTDRQPQHF. The CDR3 DNA reads as TGTGCCAGCTCCATGACAGATAGACAGCCCCAGCATTTT.

J is TRBJ2-6 and V is TRBV6-5, with D unclear. The V gene lost 0 bases and the J gene lost 4 bases, with 7 bases spanning the gap. This CDR3 contains 15 residues. Germline values: CDR1 MNHEY, CDR2 SVGAGI. CDR3 amino acids: CASSYSQRGANVLTF. CDR3 in DNA: TGTGCCAGCAGTTACTCTCAGAGGGGGGCCAACGTCCTGACTTTC.

The gene calls are TRBV11-2 and TRBJ2-1; TRBD2 matches at 8 bases. Germline V lookup: CDR1 SGHAT, CDR2 FQNNGV. The CDR3 has 15 amino acids. V shed 4 bases and J 7 bases; nucleotides not matched to a gene: 9. CDR3 DNA: TGTGCCAGCAGCTCATCGAGCGGGGGCAGGAATGAGCAGTTCTTC. Translation: CASSSSSGGRNEQFF.

This sequence joins TRBV2 and TRBJ2-6, with D maybe TRBD1 (6 bases). Germline CDR1 and CDR2: SNHLY and FYNNEI. The CDR3 extends over 14 amino acids. V was trimmed by 11 bases and J by 2 bases, leaving 13 bases between them. The CDR3 spells CASQQGPGANVLTF. For the CDR3, the DNA is TGTGCCTCCCAACAGGGTCCTGGGGCCAACGTCCTGACTTTC.

The rearrangement links TRBV7-9 to TRBJ1-3; 7 bases match TRBD1. Germline lookup yields CDR1 SEHNR and CDR2 FQNEAQ (reference sequence). The length of the CDR3 is 16 residues. J lost 4 bases, V lost 5 bases, and 11 bases had no gene match. CDR3 DNA: TGTGCCAGCAGCCGGGACAGCTGGCAAAGGGGAAACACCATATATTTT. This sequence encodes CASSRDSWQRGNTIYF.

The rearrangement links TRBV20-1 to TRBJ1-1, with D unclear. Trimming left V 3 bases short and J 2 bases short, with 10 bases between. CDR1 and CDR2 from the germline V gene are DFQATT and SNEGSKA (reference sequence). The CDR3 runs to 13 residues. The CDR3 bases are TGCAGTGCTAGTTCGGGAACCAACACTGAAGCTTTCTTT. Its protein product is CSASSGTNTEAFF.

CDR3 coding DNA: TGTGCCAGCAGTCCGTCTAGCGGGGGGTCCTTCACAGATACGCAGTATTTT. Translation gives CASSPSSGGSFTDTQYF. The chain uses TRBV28 and TRBJ2-3; TRBD2 aligns across 11 bases. Trimming at V came to 5 bases and at J to 2 bases, leaving 9 bases not matched to a gene. The CDR3 contains 17 residues. Per germline, CDR1 MDHEN and CDR2 SYDVKM.

The CDR3 DNA follows: TGCAGTGCTCAACTCGGAGACACGCAGTATTTT. It is translated as CSAQLGDTQYF. The gene calls are TRBV20-1 and TRBJ2-3; D is ambiguous. V lost 5 bases and J lost 9, with 12 bases in between. The CDR3 consists of 11 residues. From germline, CDR1 is DFQATT and CDR2 SNEGSKA (reference sequence).

The chain couples TRBV2 to TRBJ1-4; 7 bases map to TRBD1. The length of the CDR3 is 14 residues. The V segment lost 7 bases and the J segment 5 bases; nucleotides outside the gene matches: 7. Germline values: CDR1 SNHLY, CDR2 FYNNEI. The CDR3 DNA sequence: TGTGCCAGCAAGAAACAGGGGCGAAATGAAAAACTGTTTTTT. Residues: CASKKQGRNEKLFF.

The chain joins TRBV29-1 to TRBJ1-3; the D gene is possibly TRBD1 (6 bases). The CDR3 is 14 amino acids. Germline V gene sequence: CDR1 SQVTM, CDR2 ANQGSEA. Trimming pared 2 bases from V and 4 bases from J, leaving 12 bases between. In nucleotides, the CDR3 is TGCAGCGTTGAAAAACAGGGTCTCGGAAACACCATATATTTT. Protein: CSVEKQGLGNTIYF.

This clone has a handful of counts. The J gene is TRBJ1-5, the V gene TRBV7-9; D is ambiguous. V lost 8 bases and J lost 7, with 15 bases in between. CDR1 SEHNR and CDR2 FQNEAQ come from the germline V gene (reference sequence). This CDR3 comprises 13 residues. The CDR3 sequence is CASAASNQQPQHF. Written as DNA, the CDR3 is TGTGCCAGCGCTGCTTCGAATCAGCAGCCCCAGCATTTT.

On this clone itself: The same CDR3 can be traced to other DNA sequences in this sample. This chain joins TRBV5-1 and TRBJ2-5; weak D call: TRBD1 (7 bases). The CDR3 is made up of 15 amino acids. Germline-derived CDR1 and CDR2 are SGHRS and YFSETQ. V was pared by 0 bases and J by 3 bases, with 12 bases between. As DNA, the CDR3 is TGCGCCAGCAGCTTGGAAGGCAGGGGGGAAGAGACCCAGTACTTC. Amino acid sequence: CASSLEGRGEETQYF.

The V gene is TRBV19, the J gene TRBJ1-4, with D tentatively TRBD1 (5 bases). V was shortened by 10 bases and J by 2 bases, with 8 bases between the two germline ends. Germline V gives CDR1 LNHDA, CDR2 SQIVND (reference sequence). This CDR3 is 12 amino acids long. The CDR3 here is CAIRDTNEKLFF. The CDR3, as DNA: TGTGCCATCAGGGATACTAATGAAAAACTGTTTTTT.

V is TRBV29-1 and J is TRBJ1-2; 9 bases fit TRBD1. Germline assignment: CDR1 SQVTM and CDR2 ANQGSEA. The CDR3 runs 13 residues. The V and J ends lost 2 bases and 10 bases, in that order; junction bases with no gene match: 8. The CDR3, as DNA: TGCAGCGTTGAAACCGGGACAGGGTCAGTCTACACCTTC. This sequence encodes CSVETGTGSVYTF.

This chain uses TRBV6-5 with TRBJ2-1; 7 bases align to TRBD2. Losses at the gene ends were 5 bases for V and 3 bases for J; bases not matched to a gene: 7. The germline CDR1 and CDR2 sequences are MNHEY and SVGAGI. The length of the CDR3 is 15 residues. CDR3 loop: CASSPGGTDYNEQFF. The CDR3 DNA reads as TGTGCCAGCAGTCCCGGGGGGACGGACTACAATGAGCAGTTCTTC.

The V gene is TRBV28, the J gene TRBJ1-3; the D is unclear. This CDR3 is 15 amino acids long. Germline V gene lookup returns CDR1 MDHEN and CDR2 SYDVKM. Trimming removed 6 bases from V and 0 bases from J, with 12 bases in between. The chain's CDR3 is CASRSRLSSGNTIYF. CDR3 coding DNA: TGTGCCAGCAGATCAAGACTATCCTCTGGAAACACCATATATTTT.

Comments on this clone: One end of the junction is discordant with germline, which a read error may explain. The gene calls are TRBV29-1 and TRBJ2-1; D ambiguous. This CDR3 spans 11 amino acids. Germline assignment: CDR1 SQVTM and CDR2 ANQGSEA. The CDR3 DNA is TGCAGCGTTTCGACTTACAATGGGCAGTTCTTC. Its protein is CSVSTYNGQFF.

The rearrangement links TRBV24-1 to TRBJ2-5; D is undetermined. V was trimmed by 3 bases and J by 0 bases, leaving 16 bases between them. The CDR3 covers 17 residues. CDR1 and CDR2 (germline): KGHDR, SFDVKD. In nucleotides, the CDR3 is TGTGCCACCAGTGATCCATTAGCCAGTGGGTACCAAGAGACCCAGTACTTC. It yields the protein CATSDPLASGYQETQYF.

The chain employs TRBV5-1 and TRBJ1-5; 9 positions agree with TRBD1. CDR1 is SGHRS, CDR2 YFSETQ, per germline. J was trimmed by 7 bases and V by 4 bases; bases with no gene match: 9. The CDR3 runs to 15 residues. As DNA, the CDR3 is TGCGCCAGCAGCCCCGGGACAGGGATGAGGCAGCCCCAGCATTTT. Its protein is CASSPGTGMRQPQHF.

This rearrangement joins TRBV19 to TRBJ1-2; 7 bases are a match to TRBD1. This CDR3 comprises 13 residues. Per the germline V gene, CDR1 is LNHDA and CDR2 is SQIVND (reference sequence). The V gene end was trimmed by 6 bases and the J gene end by 3 bases; junction bases not matched to a gene: 4. CDR3: CASRVGQHYGYTF. CDR3 bases: TGTGCCAGTAGAGTGGGACAGCACTATGGCTACACCTTC.